Below, one T cell receptor beta chain is given with its context. This CDR3 region has 17 residues. Germline loops: CDR1 MGHRA, CDR2 YSYEKL. Losses at the gene ends were 0 bases for V and 4 bases for J; bases not matched to a gene: 8. This sample is part of a study of cytomegalovirus exposure and HLA in healthy donors. This PCR relied on a set of 60 Vbeta primers and 13 Jbeta primers. TCRdb's copy holds only in-frame clones and misses some; the assay was immunoSEQ multiplex PCR. In all, the sample yields roughly 76,000 clones. This receptor was taken from a female donor in good health and CMV-seropositive. The sequencing sample was made of PBMCs. This chain links TRBV4-1 with TRBJ1-2; 10 nucleotides align to TRBD1. In nucleotides, the CDR3 is TGCGCCAGCAGCCAAGATGTTGGGACAGGGGAGGTCTATGGCTACACCTTC. Its protein is CASSQDVGTGEVYGYTF.